This T cell receptor beta chain originates from a study of blood T cell repertoires in COVID-19. Clones were sequenced by immunoSEQ multiplex PCR, and TCRdb holds only the in-frame ones, with some missing. The repertoire holds about 400,000 clones, with just under 90% as singletons. Trimming took 0 bases from V and 2 from J, leaving 16 bases between them. CDR3 length: 17 residues. The germline gives CDR1 LGHNA, CDR2 YSLEER. Across 24 US areas, participants ranged in age from about 18 to 90 years. This TCR came from a woman aged 25 to 39 who had recovered from COVID-19. The chain uses TRBV4-3 and TRBJ1-2; D unresolved. Sequencing used PBMCs or T cells enriched from blood (not recorded which). CDR3 loop: CASSQDIGEPTNYGYTF. CDR3 nucleotide sequence: TGCGCCAGCAGCCAAGATATTGGAGAGCCTACCAACTATGGCTACACCTTC.